This T cell receptor (beta chain) was sequenced for a study of T cells in Graves' hyperthyroidism and ophthalmopathy. Findings of the study overall: Before onset, ophthalmopathy was predicted by the model a median approximately 6.7 months earlier. Ophthalmopathy was distinguished from stable hyperthyroidism by 13 V-J signatures.

This clonotype was found many times. Antigen: not known. The source of the PBMCs was 8 to 10 ml of fresh peripheral blood. Researchers amplified the TCR beta CDR3 regions from RNA transcripts. First-round RT-PCR of the TCR CDR3 relied on the HTBI primer set. TCRdb re-derived calls from the multiplex PCR reads in MiXCR, one entry per CDR3 protein. Among about 380,000 distinct CDR3 sequences listed, 13% were seen once. This TCR was recovered from a man aged 30 to 45 with Graves' hyperthyroidism that later progressed to Graves' ophthalmopathy. Sequences were obtained from blood.

CDR3 nucleotides: TGTGCCAGCTCCCCGGGACACGGTAACGAGCAGTACTTC. Protein: CASSPGHGNEQYF. This chain links TRBV18 with TRBJ2-7, with a possible D match to TRBD1 (6 bases). This CDR3 comprises 13 residues. The V and J ends lost 6 bases and 5 bases respectively, with 14 bases between them. Germline loops: CDR1 KGHSH, CDR2 LQKENI.